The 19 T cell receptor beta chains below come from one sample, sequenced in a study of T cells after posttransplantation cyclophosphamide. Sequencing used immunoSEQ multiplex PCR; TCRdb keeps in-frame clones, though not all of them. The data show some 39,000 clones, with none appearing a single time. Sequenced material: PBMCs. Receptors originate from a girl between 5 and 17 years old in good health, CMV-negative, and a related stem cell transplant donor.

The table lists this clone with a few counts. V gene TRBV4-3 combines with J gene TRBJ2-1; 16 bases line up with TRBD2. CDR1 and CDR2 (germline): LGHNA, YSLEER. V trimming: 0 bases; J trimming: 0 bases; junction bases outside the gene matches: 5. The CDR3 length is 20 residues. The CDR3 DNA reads TGCGCCAGCAGCCAAGAACGGGGACTAGCGGGAGGGAGCTCCTACAATGAGCAGTTCTTC. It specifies CASSQERGLAGGSSYNEQFF.

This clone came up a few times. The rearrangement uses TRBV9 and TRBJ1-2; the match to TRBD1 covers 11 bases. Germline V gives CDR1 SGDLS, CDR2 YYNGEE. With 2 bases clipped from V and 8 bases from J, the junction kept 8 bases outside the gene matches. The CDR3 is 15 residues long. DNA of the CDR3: TGTGCCAGCAGCGTGACCGGGACAGGGGGTATCGGCTACACCTTC. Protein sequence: CASSVTGTGGIGYTF.

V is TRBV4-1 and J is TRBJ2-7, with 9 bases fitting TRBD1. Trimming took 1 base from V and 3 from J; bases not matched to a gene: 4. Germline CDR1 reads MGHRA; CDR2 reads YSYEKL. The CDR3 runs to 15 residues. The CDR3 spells CASSQVWDRDYEQYF. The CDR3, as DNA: TGCGCCAGCAGCCAAGTATGGGACAGGGACTACGAGCAGTACTTC.

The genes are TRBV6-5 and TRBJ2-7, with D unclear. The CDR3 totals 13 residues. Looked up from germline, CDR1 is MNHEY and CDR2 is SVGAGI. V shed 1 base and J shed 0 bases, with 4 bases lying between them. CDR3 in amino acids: CASSYFRSYEQYF. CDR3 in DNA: TGTGCCAGCAGTTACTTCCGCTCCTACGAGCAGTACTTC.

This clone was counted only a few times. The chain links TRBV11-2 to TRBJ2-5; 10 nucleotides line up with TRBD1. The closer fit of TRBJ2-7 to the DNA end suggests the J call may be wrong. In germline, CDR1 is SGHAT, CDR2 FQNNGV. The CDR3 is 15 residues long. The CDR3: CASSFSDRGLYEQYF. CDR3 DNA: TGTGCCAGCAGCTTCTCCGACAGGGGGCTATACGAGCAGTACTTC.

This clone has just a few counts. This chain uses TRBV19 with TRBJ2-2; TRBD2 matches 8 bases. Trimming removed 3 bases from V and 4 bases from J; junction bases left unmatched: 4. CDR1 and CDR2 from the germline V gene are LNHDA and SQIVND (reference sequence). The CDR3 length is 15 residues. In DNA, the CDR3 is TGTGCCAGTAGTATTAGCGGGGCGGGCACCGGGGAGCTGTTTTTT. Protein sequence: CASSISGAGTGELFF.

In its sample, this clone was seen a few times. The CDR3, as DNA: TGTGCCAGCAGCACCGGGACAGGGGCCTACGAGCAGTACTTC. This gives the protein CASSTGTGAYEQYF. The chain is built from TRBV5-6 and TRBJ2-5; 10 bases line up with TRBD1. The tail of the sequence fits TRBJ2-7 better, so the J call may be wrong. There are 14 residues in the CDR3. The germline gives CDR1 SGHDT, CDR2 YYEEEE.

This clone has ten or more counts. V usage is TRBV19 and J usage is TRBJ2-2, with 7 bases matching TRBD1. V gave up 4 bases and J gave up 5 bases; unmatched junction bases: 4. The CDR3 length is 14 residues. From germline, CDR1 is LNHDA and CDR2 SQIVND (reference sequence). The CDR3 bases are TGTGCCAGTAGTAGTGACAGGGTAACCGGGGAGCTGTTTTTT. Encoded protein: CASSSDRVTGELFF.

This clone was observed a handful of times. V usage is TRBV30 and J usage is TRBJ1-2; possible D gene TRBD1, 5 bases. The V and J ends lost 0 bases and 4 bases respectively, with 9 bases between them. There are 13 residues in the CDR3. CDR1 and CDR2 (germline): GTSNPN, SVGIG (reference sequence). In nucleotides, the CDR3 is TGTGCCTGGAGTGTAGGGGTGACCTATGGCTACACCTTC. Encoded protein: CAWSVGVTYGYTF.

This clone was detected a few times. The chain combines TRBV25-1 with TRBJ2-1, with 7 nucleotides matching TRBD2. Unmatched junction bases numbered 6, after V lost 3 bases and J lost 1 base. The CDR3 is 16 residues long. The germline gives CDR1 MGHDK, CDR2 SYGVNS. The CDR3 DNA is TGTGCCAGCAGTGATTCGGGGGGTAGGTCCTACAATGAGCAGTTCTTC. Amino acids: CASSDSGGRSYNEQFF.

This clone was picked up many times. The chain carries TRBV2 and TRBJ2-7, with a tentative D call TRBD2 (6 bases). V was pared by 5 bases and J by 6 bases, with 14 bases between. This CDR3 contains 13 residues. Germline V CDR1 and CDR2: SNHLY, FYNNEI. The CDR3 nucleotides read TGTGCCAGCAGTTCCGGGACTGACGGCGAGCAGTACTTC. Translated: CASSSGTDGEQYF.

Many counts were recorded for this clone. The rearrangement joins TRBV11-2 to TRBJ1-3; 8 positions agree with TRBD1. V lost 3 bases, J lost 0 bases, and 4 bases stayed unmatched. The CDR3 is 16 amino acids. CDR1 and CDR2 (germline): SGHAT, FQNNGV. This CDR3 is CASSFPGQVSGNTIYF. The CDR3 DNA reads TGTGCCAGCAGCTTCCCGGGACAGGTCTCTGGAAACACCATATATTTT.

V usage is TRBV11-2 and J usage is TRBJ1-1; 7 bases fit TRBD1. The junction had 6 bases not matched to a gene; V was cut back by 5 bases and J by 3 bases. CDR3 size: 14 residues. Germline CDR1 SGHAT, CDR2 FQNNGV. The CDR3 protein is CASSARTGDTEAFF. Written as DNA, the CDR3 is TGTGCCAGCAGCGCACGAACAGGGGACACTGAAGCTTTCTTT.

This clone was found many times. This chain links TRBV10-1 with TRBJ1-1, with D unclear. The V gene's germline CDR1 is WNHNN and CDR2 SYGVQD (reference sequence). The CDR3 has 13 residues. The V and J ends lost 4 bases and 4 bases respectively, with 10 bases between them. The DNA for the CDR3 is TGCGCCAGCAGTGGTGGGCCCAGCACTGAAGCTTTCTTT. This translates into CASSGGPSTEAFF.

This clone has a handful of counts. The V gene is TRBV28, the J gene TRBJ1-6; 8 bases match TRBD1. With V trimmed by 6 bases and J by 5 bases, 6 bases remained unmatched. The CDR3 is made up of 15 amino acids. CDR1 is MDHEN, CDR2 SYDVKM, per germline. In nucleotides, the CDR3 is TGTGCCAGCAGAATGACAGGGGAAAATAATTCACCCCTCCACTTT. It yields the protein CASRMTGENNSPLHF.

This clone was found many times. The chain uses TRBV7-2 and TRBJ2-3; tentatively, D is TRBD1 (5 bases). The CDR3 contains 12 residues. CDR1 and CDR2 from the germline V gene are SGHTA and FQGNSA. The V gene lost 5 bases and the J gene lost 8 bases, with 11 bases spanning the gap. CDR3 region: CASSLDSFTQYF. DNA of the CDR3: TGTGCCAGCAGCCTTGACAGCTTTACGCAGTATTTT.

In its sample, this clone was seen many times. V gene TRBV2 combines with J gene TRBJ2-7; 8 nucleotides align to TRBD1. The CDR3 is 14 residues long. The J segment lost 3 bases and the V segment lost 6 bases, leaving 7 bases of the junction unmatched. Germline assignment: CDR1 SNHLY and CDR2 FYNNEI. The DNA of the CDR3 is TGTGCCAGCAGCGCGGACAGGGACGACTACGAGCAGTACTTC. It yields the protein CASSADRDDYEQYF.

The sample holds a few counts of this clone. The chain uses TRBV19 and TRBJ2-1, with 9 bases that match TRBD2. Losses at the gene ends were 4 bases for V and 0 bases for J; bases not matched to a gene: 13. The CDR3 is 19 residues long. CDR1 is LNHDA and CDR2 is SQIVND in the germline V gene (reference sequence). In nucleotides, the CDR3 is TGTGCCAGTAGTACGCCGTCGAAACATAGCGGGAGCTCCTACAATGAGCAGTTCTTC. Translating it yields CASSTPSKHSGSSYNEQFF.

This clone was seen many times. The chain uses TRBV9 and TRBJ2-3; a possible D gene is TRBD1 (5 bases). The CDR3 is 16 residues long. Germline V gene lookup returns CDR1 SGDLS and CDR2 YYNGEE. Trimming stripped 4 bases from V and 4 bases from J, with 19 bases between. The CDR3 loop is CASSSSTASGADTQYF. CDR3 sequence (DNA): TGTGCCAGCAGCTCGTCGACAGCCTCAGGCGCAGATACGCAGTATTTT.